What follows is one TCR beta chain and its context. The data derive from a study of shared T cell receptors in the human thymus. TCRdb keeps only in-frame clones here, not all; method: immunoSEQ multiplex PCR. Seen here are hundreds of thousands of clones, around 93% observed once, and the top ten hold roughly 0.021%. The CDR3 has 16 amino acids. Germline loops: CDR1 SGHAT, CDR2 FQNNGV. V lost 5 bases, J lost 4 bases, and 12 bases stayed unmatched. The specimen sequenced was thymocytes. This receptor was taken from a human donor. The chain combines TRBV11-2 with TRBJ2-5; 8 bases align to TRBD2. CDR3 bases: TGTGCCAGCAGCCACCTGGAGGTTCTAGCGGGAGAGACCCAGTACTTC. Encoded protein: CASSHLEVLAGETQYF.